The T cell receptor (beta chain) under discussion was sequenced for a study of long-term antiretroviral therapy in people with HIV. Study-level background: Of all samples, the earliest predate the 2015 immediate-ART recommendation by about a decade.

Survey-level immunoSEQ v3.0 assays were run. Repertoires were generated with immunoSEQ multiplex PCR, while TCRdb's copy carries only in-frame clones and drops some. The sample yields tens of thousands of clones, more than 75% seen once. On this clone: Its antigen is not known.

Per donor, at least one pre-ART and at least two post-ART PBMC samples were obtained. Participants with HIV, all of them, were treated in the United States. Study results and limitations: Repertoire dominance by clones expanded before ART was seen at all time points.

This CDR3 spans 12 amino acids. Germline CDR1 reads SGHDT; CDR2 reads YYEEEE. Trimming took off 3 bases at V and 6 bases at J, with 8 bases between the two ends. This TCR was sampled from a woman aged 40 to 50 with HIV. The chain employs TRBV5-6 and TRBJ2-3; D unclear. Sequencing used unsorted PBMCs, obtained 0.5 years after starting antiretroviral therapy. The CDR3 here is CASSSGRDTQYF. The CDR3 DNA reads TGTGCCAGCAGCTCGGGCAGGGATACGCAGTATTTT.